The present entry profiles one T cell receptor beta chain with its context. Its antigen is as yet unknown. This sample is drawn from a study of T-cell memory formation after mild COVID-19. Germline V gene sequence: CDR1 SGHTS, CDR2 YDEGEE. CDR3 length equals 15 residues. The V and J ends lost 1 base and 2 bases, in that order; junction bases with no gene match: 2. TCRdb itself ran the 5' RACE reads through MiXCR, one entry per CDR3 protein. The sample has under 300,000 distinct CDR3 sequences, over 7% seen once; the top ten hold approximately 23%. Findings of the study overall: Researchers found some responding clones in pre-infection memory, a sign that cross-reactive memory joined. Clones that contracted from day 15 to 85 were balanced CD4/CD8, while later expanders leaned CD4+.

This chain uses TRBV5-8 with TRBJ2-1, with 8 bases fitting TRBD2. The sequence was collected from a man between 18 and 35 years old who had mild COVID-19 (a few samples of this study predate the infection). Cell type and time point are not known. The sequencing sample was made of PBMCs or a T cell subset sorted from them (not recorded which). CDR3 loop: CASSLRGGTYNEQFF. CDR3 DNA: TGTGCCAGCAGCTTGCGGGGGGGGACCTACAATGAGCAGTTCTTC.